These 8 T cell receptor beta chains originate from one sample sequenced in a study of PD-L1 blockade in urothelial cancer. Assay used: immunoSEQ multiplex PCR; TCRdb lists only in-frame clones, some missing. This sample has 80,000 to 130,000 clones; 90% to 95% occur once, and the top ten carry almost 0.95%. The material sequenced was PBMCs, taken around atezolizumab (anti-PD-L1) treatment. The receptors shown here come from a woman older than 75 with urothelial cancer.

V usage is TRBV30 and J usage is TRBJ2-5; D is unclear. The germline V and J ends were trimmed by 3 bases and 3 bases, with 11 bases remaining between them. CDR1 is GTSNPN and CDR2 is SVGIG in the germline V gene (reference sequence). CDR3 length equals 13 residues. CDR3 in amino acids: CAWRGLQKETQYF. For the CDR3, the DNA is TGTGCCTGGAGGGGCCTTCAAAAAGAGACCCAGTACTTC.

V gene TRBV28 combines with J gene TRBJ2-7, with TRBD1 matching over 7 bases. With V trimmed by 2 bases and J by 4 bases, 8 bases remained unmatched. In germline, CDR1 is MDHEN, CDR2 SYDVKM. The CDR3 runs 15 residues. In nucleotides, the CDR3 is TGTGCCAGCAGTTTACCGACAGGGATGGGATACGAGCAGTACTTC. Protein sequence: CASSLPTGMGYEQYF.

This chain joins TRBV9 and TRBJ2-1; D might be TRBD2 (6 bases). V was clipped by 4 bases and J by 3 bases, with 17 bases between them. The CDR3 is 16 amino acids. From germline, CDR1 is SGDLS and CDR2 YYNGEE. The CDR3 DNA reads TGTGCCAGCAGCCCCCGGAGGGGAGGAAACTACAATGAGCAGTTCTTC. Its protein is CASSPRRGGNYNEQFF.

This clone was observed a few times. V usage is TRBV28 and J usage is TRBJ1-5, with a possible D match to TRBD1 (5 bases). The CDR3 runs 15 residues. Trimming pared 8 bases from V and 4 bases from J, leaving 18 bases between. CDR1 is MDHEN and CDR2 is SYDVKM in the germline V gene. For the CDR3, the DNA is TGTGCCAGCCGCCCTCCTCGGGGGTCGAATCAGCCCCAGCATTTT. The encoded protein is CASRPPRGSNQPQHF.

The chain recombines TRBV6-1 with TRBJ1-2; 7 nucleotides line up with TRBD1. Germline values: CDR1 MNHNS, CDR2 SASEGT. The CDR3 contains 14 residues. With V trimmed by 2 bases and J by 4 bases, 4 bases remained unmatched. The CDR3 sequence: CASSERQGGYGYTF. CDR3 DNA sequence: TGTGCCAGCAGTGAACGGCAGGGGGGCTATGGCTACACCTTC.

This chain uses TRBV7-9 with TRBJ2-3; TRBD1 agrees at 8 bases. This CDR3 is 14 amino acids long. The germline gives CDR1 SEHNR, CDR2 FQNEAQ (reference sequence). V gave up 3 bases and J gave up 4 bases; unmatched junction bases: 3. This chain's CDR3 is CASSFRTGSDTQYF. The CDR3 DNA reads as TGTGCCAGCAGCTTTCGGACAGGGTCAGATACGCAGTATTTT.

The chain couples TRBV28 to TRBJ1-5; 9 bases are shared with TRBD1. The germline gives CDR1 MDHEN, CDR2 SYDVKM. The CDR3 contains 17 residues. The ends lost 6 bases at V and 1 base at J; junction bases unmatched: 10. CDR3 in DNA: TGTGCCAGCAGGTTCCGTGGACAGGGGTCGAGCAATCAGCCCCAGCATTTT. Translation: CASRFRGQGSSNQPQHF.

The table lists this clone with a count of one. The V and J genes are TRBV5-1 and TRBJ2-5; D possibly corresponds to TRBD2 (6 bases). The ends were cut back, 4 bases at V and 7 bases at J, with 17 bases in the middle. Germline V gene sequence: CDR1 SGHRS, CDR2 YFSETQ. The CDR3 contains 14 residues. CDR3 sequence (DNA): TGCGCCAGCAGCCCGCCGGGACTCCCGGGGACCCAGTACTTC. Translated: CASSPPGLPGTQYF. The full variable domain, completed using reference TRBV5-1 and TRBJ2-5, is KAGVTQTPRYLIKTRGQQVTLSCSPISGHRSVSWYQQTPGQGLQFLFEYFSETQRNKGNFPGRFSGRQFSNSRSEMNVSTLELGDSALYLCASSPPGLPGTQYFGPGTRLLVL.